These T cell receptor beta chains were read from a single sample in a study of OX40 agonist ivuxolimab in advanced cancers. Using immunoSEQ multiplex PCR, the repertoire was profiled, and TCRdb retains in-frame clones only, with some absent. The sample holds around 14,000 clones; approximately 80% are singletons and the top ten take roughly 19%. The sequencing used CD4+ or CD8+ T cells sorted from blood, collected in a trial of the OX40 agonist ivuxolimab. All receptors derive from an adult with an advanced solid tumor such as melanoma, head and neck, liver or kidney cancer. CDR3s include the opening cysteine and the closing phenylalanine or tryptophan. D genes are given only for firm matches. Clone size is given for some rows only: seen once, a few or many times, or a class if the clone is expanded.

d_call	j_call	v_call	clone_size	cdr3_nt	cdr3_aa
.	TRBJ2-7	TRBV28	once	TGTGCCAGCAGCTTGGGAGTAGGCGAGCAGTACTTC	CASSLGVGEQYF
TRBD1	TRBJ2-7	TRBV6-5	.	TGTGCCAGCAGCCCCCAGGGGGACCCTACCTACGAGCAGTACTTC	CASSPQGDPTYEQYF
TRBD1	TRBJ2-2	TRBV30	.	TGTGCCTGGAGACAAGTCCGGGACAGGCACACCGGGGAGCTGTTTTTT	CAWRQVRDRHTGELFF
.	TRBJ2-7	TRBV5-1	.	TGCGCCAGCAGCTTCTGGGGCCCTGGGGGATACGAGCAGTACTTC	CASSFWGPGGYEQYF
TRBD1	TRBJ2-7	TRBV6-4	.	TGTGCCAGCACCGACTCGGGACAGGAGTCCTACGAGCAGTACTTC	CASTDSGQESYEQYF
.	TRBJ2-1	TRBV6-5	.	TGTGCCAGCAGTTACGGGCAAGGAATCTACAATGAGCAGTTCTTC	CASSYGQGIYNEQFF
TRBD2	TRBJ2-3	TRBV13	.	TGTGCCAGCAGCTTACCAGCGGGAGGAGGGGATACGCAGTATTTT	CASSLPAGGGDTQYF
.	TRBJ1-2	TRBV6-9	.	TGTGCCAGCAGTTTATGGACAGATCTACGTGATGGCTACACCTTC	CASSLWTDLRDGYTF
.	TRBJ2-3	TRBV7-9	.	TGTGCCAGCAGCTTACTAAGGTCCGCAGATACGCAGTATTTT	CASSLLRSADTQYF
TRBD2	TRBJ2-7	TRBV5-1	.	TGCGCCAGCAGCTTTGGGGGACTAGCGGGAGCGCGCGAGCAGTACTTC	CASSFGGLAGAREQYF
TRBD1	TRBJ1-1	TRBV28	.	TGTGCCAGCAGTCCCGTAGGACAGGGAGGGCGGACTGAAGCTTTCTTT	CASSPVGQGGRTEAFF
TRBD1	TRBJ2-5	TRBV27	.	TGTGCCAGCAGTAATACCGCCGGACAGGGTTCCCAGTACTTC	CASSNTAGQGSQYF
.	TRBJ2-2	TRBV7-8	.	TGTGCCACGACCCGTAGGATAAGCACCGGGGAGCTGTTTTTT	CATTRRISTGELFF
.	TRBJ2-5	TRBV5-4	.	TGTGCCAGCAGCTCCCGGGGCCAAGAGACCCAGTACTTC	CASSSRGQETQYF
.	TRBJ2-1	TRBV1	.	TGCACCAGCAGCCAAGACGGCCTAGCGGACAACAATGAGCAGTTCTTC	CTSSQDGLADNNEQFF
.	TRBJ1-1	TRBV13	.	TGTGCCAGCAGCTTGCGGGGCGGGAACACTGAAGCTTTCTTT	CASSLRGGNTEAFF
.	TRBJ2-7	TRBV7-6	.	TGTGCCAGCAGCTTAGATAGCAGCGGTGCCTACGAGCAGTACTTC	CASSLDSSGAYEQYF
.	TRBJ1-5	TRBV9	.	TGTGCCAGCAGCGTAGGAAATCAGCCCCAGCATTTT	CASSVGNQPQHF
TRBD1	TRBJ1-4	TRBV4-3	.	TGCGCCAGCAGCCACACCGGGACAGGGGACGAAAAACTGTTTTTT	CASSHTGTGDEKLFF
TRBD2	TRBJ2-1	TRBV10-3	.	TGTGCCAGTGGACATCTAGCGGGTAGTTACAATGAGCAGTTCTTC	CASGHLAGSYNEQFF
.	TRBJ2-1	TRBV28	few	TGTGCCAGCAGTTTTTTCACAGGGTGGGCCAATGAGCAGTTCTTC	CASSFFTGWANEQFF
TRBD1	TRBJ2-7	TRBV27	.	TGTGCCAGCGCCCCCGGGACAGCCTACGAGCAGTACTTC	CASAPGTAYEQYF